This T cell receptor (beta chain) was found in a study of T-cell reconstitution after alpha-beta-depleted transplantation in children (dated by TCRdb to 2016 to 2018). The study in broad terms: T-cell immune reconstitution after TCRalphabeta/CD19-depleted allogeneic hematopoietic cell transplantation in children was quantitatively tracked in the study by means of TCR repertoire profiling.

Library preparation was by PCR. Sequencing relied on an Illumina HiSeq 2500. TCR libraries were prepared with molecular barcoding, using unique molecular identifiers to normalize TCRbeta repertoire quantification. TCRdb redid the processing of the public reads, applying fastp at Q25 and MiXCR, and retained in-frame beta chains. All rows with the same CDR3 protein become a single entry with the most common DNA and genes. The sample profile shows approximately 350,000 distinct CDR3 sequences; under 20% of them were found once. The leading ten clones occupy around 41% of the sample. This clonotype has a handful of counts. Its antigen is still unknown. Nothing much larger sits one base from this clone, and base qualities are not available. What the authors observed across the whole study: In some patients, the high TCRbeta diversity seen at day 60 was put down to recipient T cells and intrathymic progenitors that had survived conditioning. The apparently early alphabetaT-cell count recovery about two months after transplant was reportedly dependent on only several hundred rapidly expanded clones derived from non-depleted graft cells. Hyperexpanded clone frequencies declined over subsequent months; after one year, T-cell counts and TCRbeta diversity were mostly attributed to newly produced T cells.

The treatment or condition label on this specimen signifies: allogeneic hematopoietic cell transplantation with graft depleted of TCRalphabeta T cells and CD19 B cells. TCRalphabeta/CD19-depleted allogeneic hematopoietic cell grafts were given to the transplant recipients, all of whom were children. The CDR3 covers 15 residues, taking in both the cysteine and the phenylalanine. Just the 45-base CDR3 DNA is kept, in frame starting at base 1. CDR1 is given as ENHRY and CDR2 as SYGVKD, both from the germline V gene. V is pared back by 0 bases and J by 8 bases, with 14 bases lying between the germline termini.

Recombination joined TRBV10-3 with TRBJ1-5; TRBD1 is a weak D gene call, 6 bases matching. The source of this sequence is a male patient aged 2 to 10 who had a stem cell transplant for acute lymphoblastic leukemia, so the T cells may come from the graft donor. The sample was PBMCs, mostly from graft donor cells, taken 360 days after TCRalphabeta/CD19-depleted stem cell transplant. DNA sequence: TGTGCCATCAGTGAGTCAGGGGGTACCCCAAAGCCCCAGCATTTT. Its coded protein is CAISESGGTPKPQHF.